These T cell receptor beta chains were read from a single sample in a study of blood T cells in healthy people across ages. MiXCR was run by TCRdb on the 5' RACE reads, yielding one entry per CDR3 protein. The sample includes some 800,000 distinct CDR3 sequences, approximately 25% of them seen just once. These data are also associated with another study on T cells of mothers and their children.

Sequencing was performed on blood. These receptors were obtained from a boy younger than 18 in good health. Both conserved end residues are part of each CDR3. D genes are given only for firm matches. Expanded clones get a size class; other rows say once, few or many, or leave the size out.

D,V,J,size,DNA,CDR3
-,TRBV20-1,TRBJ2-3,many,TGCAGTGCTCGAGATACAAACACAGATACGCAGTATTTT,CSARDTNTDTQYF
TRBD2,TRBV6-2/TRBV6-3,TRBJ2-1,-,TGTGCCAGCAGGCAGGCTAGCGGGAGTTTCTACAATGAGCAGTTCTTC,CASRQASGSFYNEQFF
TRBD1,TRBV4-1,TRBJ2-5,-,TGCGCCAGCAGCCAAATGGACAGGACTCGGGGGACCCAGTACTTC,CASSQMDRTRGTQYF
-,TRBV28,TRBJ2-1,-,TGTGCCAGCAGTTTTTTTGGTCCGAGCTCCTACAATGAGCAGTTCTTC,CASSFFGPSSYNEQFF
-,TRBV2,TRBJ2-2,-,TGTGCCAGCAGGACGTTGAAGGGTTCGGGCGGGACGAACACCGGGGAGCTGTTTTTT,CASRTLKGSGGTNTGELFF
-,TRBV10-3,TRBJ2-1,-,TGTGCCATCAGTGAGTCGGCCTACAATGAGCAGTTCTTC,CAISESAYNEQFF
-,TRBV12-3/TRBV12-4,TRBJ2-3,-,TGTGCCAGTAGTCCCTCCGGCGGTAGCACAGATACGCAGTATTTT,CASSPSGGSTDTQYF
-,TRBV10-3,TRBJ2-7,-,TGTGCCATCAGCGCGGGACCCTACTACGAGCAGTACTTC,CAISAGPYYEQYF
-,TRBV12-3/TRBV12-4,TRBJ2-7,-,TGTGCCAGCAGTCCGGACCTAGGGGACCACGAGCAGTACTTC,CASSPDLGDHEQYF
-,TRBV18,TRBJ1-4,-,TGTGCCAGCTCACCAGGGAAAACTAATGAAAAACTGTTTTTT,CASSPGKTNEKLFF
TRBD1,TRBV2,TRBJ2-7,-,TGTGCCAGCAGTCCGGACAGGGAAGTTCACTTC,CASSPDREVHF
-,TRBV12-3/TRBV12-4,TRBJ1-2,few,TGTGCCAGCAATTCCCCAGGGCCGAGCGGCTACACCTTC,CASNSPGPSGYTF
TRBD2,TRBV27,TRBJ2-2,-,TGTGCCAGCAGTTTAACGGGAGGGCAGAACACCGGGGAGCTGTTTTTT,CASSLTGGQNTGELFF
-,TRBV4-3,TRBJ2-1,few,TGCGCCAGCAGCCAGACTCTCTGGGATCAGCCAAATGAGCAGTTCTTC,CASSQTLWDQPNEQFF
-,TRBV20-1,TRBJ2-1,-,TGCAGTGCAAGAGAGGCCCAGGTCGGTGAGCAGTTCTTC,CSAREAQVGEQFF
-,TRBV27,TRBJ2-5,-,TGTGCCACTCCTGGAGGCCAAGAGACCCAGTACTTC,CATPGGQETQYF
-,TRBV11-1,TRBJ2-1,-,TGTGCCAGCAGCTTAGATGGTCCGCACGGTGAGCAGTTCTTC,CASSLDGPHGEQFF
-,TRBV12-3/TRBV12-4,TRBJ2-1,-,TGTGCCAGCAGTTTAGTCCAGGGCGGGATAAATGAGCAGTTCTTC,CASSLVQGGINEQFF
TRBD2,TRBV11-2,TRBJ2-5,few,TGTGCCAGCAGCTTAGAGCTAGCGGGGGGCTCGATAAAAGAGACCCAGTACTTC,CASSLELAGGSIKETQYF
-,TRBV29-1,TRBJ1-1,-,TGCAGCGTTGTCCCTCGACAGGTTCGGACTGAAGCTTTCTTT,CSVVPRQVRTEAFF
-,TRBV2,TRBJ2-5,-,TGTGCCAGCAGTGCCACGGGGGTCCAAGAGACCCAGTACTTC,CASSATGVQETQYF
-,TRBV29-1,TRBJ2-1,many,TGCAGCGTTGACTCGCTTCCCTACAATGAGCAGTTCTTC,CSVDSLPYNEQFF
-,TRBV20-1,TRBJ2-7,few,TGCAGTGCTAGAGACGCAGGGCGGGGAGAGCAGTACTTC,CSARDAGRGEQYF
-,TRBV28,TRBJ2-7,few,TGTGCCAGCAGTTCCCGAGTCGGGGGGCTCGCCGAGCAGTACTTC,CASSSRVGGLAEQYF
TRBD2,TRBV13,TRBJ2-4,-,TGTGCCAGCAGCTTAGCGGTGGGCGGGGGCAAAAACATTCAGTACTTC,CASSLAVGGGKNIQYF
TRBD2,TRBV7-8,TRBJ2-5,few,TGTGCCAGCAGCCCAGGGGGGGGACTAGCGGGACGGTACCAAGAGACCCAGTACTTC,CASSPGGGLAGRYQETQYF
-,TRBV3-1,TRBJ2-7,-,TGTGCCAGCAGCCAAGAGACTTATCCTCGGGAGCAGTACTTC,CASSQETYPREQYF
TRBD2,TRBV7-6,TRBJ2-7,-,TGTGCCAGCAGCTTATGGCGGGAGGGCAACTACGAGCAGTACTTC,CASSLWREGNYEQYF
-,TRBV7-2,TRBJ2-5,-,TGTGCCAGCAGCTTAGTCCAGAACAGGGCCCAAGAGACCCAGTACTTC,CASSLVQNRAQETQYF
-,TRBV2,TRBJ2-5,few,TGTGCCAGCAGTGAATACGAGACAGGTGTGGGAGAGACCCAGTACTTC,CASSEYETGVGETQYF
TRBD1,TRBV15,TRBJ1-5,-,TGTGCCACCAGCTTTGACAGGGCCGGCAATCAGCCCCAGCATTTT,CATSFDRAGNQPQHF
TRBD1,TRBV5-1,TRBJ1-2,-,TGCGCCAGCAGCCCAAGGGGGGACAGACCTATGGGCTACACCTTC,CASSPRGDRPMGYTF
-,TRBV4-2,TRBJ2-3,few,TGTGCCAGCAGCCAAGGTCCGGCCGATACGCAGTATTTT,CASSQGPADTQYF
-,TRBV5-6,TRBJ1-2,-,TGTGCCAGCAGTCGTAAATATGGCTACACCTTC,CASSRKYGYTF
-,TRBV4-3,TRBJ2-2,-,TGCGCCAGCAGCCAAGACAGGGGCTGGAACACCGGGGAGCTGTTTTTT,CASSQDRGWNTGELFF
-,TRBV6-5,TRBJ2-1,few,TGTGCCAGCGGCCCGAGGGCTAGCAACGGGGCCAATGAGCAGTTCTTC,CASGPRASNGANEQFF
-,TRBV9,TRBJ1-2,-,TGTGCCAGCAGCGTCCGGGACGGTCGAGGGGATGGCTACACCTTC,CASSVRDGRGDGYTF
-,TRBV29-1,TRBJ1-2,-,TGCAGCGGGGTGTCCCGGTCCTATGGCTACACCTTC,CSGVSRSYGYTF
-,TRBV4-3,TRBJ2-6,-,TGCGCCAGCAGCCAAGATATGGGCTACTCTGGGGCCAACGTCCTGACTTTC,CASSQDMGYSGANVLTF
-,TRBV24-1,TRBJ2-1,-,TGTGCCACCAGCGCTCGGAGCTCCTACAATGAGCAGTTCTTC,CATSARSSYNEQFF
TRBD2,TRBV20-1,TRBJ2-3,many,TGCAGTGCCGTTTCTAGCGGGAGGGAGTGGACAGATACGCAGTATTTT,CSAVSSGREWTDTQYF
TRBD2,TRBV6-1,TRBJ2-5,-,TGTGCCAGCAGCGTTTCTAGCGGACTTGCAATCGAGACCCAGTACTTC,CASSVSSGLAIETQYF
-,TRBV5-1,TRBJ2-1,-,TGCGCCAGCAGCTTGACTAGTGGGACACAGGCAAATGAGCAGTTCTTC,CASSLTSGTQANEQFF
-,TRBV6-2/TRBV6-3,TRBJ2-1,many,TGTGCCAGCAGTCTACAGGAATACAATGAGCAGTTCTTC,CASSLQEYNEQFF
-,TRBV18,TRBJ1-2,-,TGTGCCAGCTCACTTCCGGGGGACCCAGGTCGCTATGGCTACACCTTC,CASSLPGDPGRYGYTF
TRBD1,TRBV2,TRBJ1-2,-,TGTGCCAGCAGTGGTCAGGGGGCTTCTGACTATGGCTACACCTTC,CASSGQGASDYGYTF
-,TRBV7-2,TRBJ2-1,many,TGTGCCAGCAGCTTAGCAGTCGAGCAGTTCTTC,CASSLAVEQFF
-,TRBV12-3/TRBV12-4,TRBJ1-1,few,TGTGCCAGCAGCCCAGGGATCGGGCAGGCTAACACTGAAGCTTTCTTT,CASSPGIGQANTEAFF
TRBD2,TRBV4-3,TRBJ2-3,few,TGCGCCAGCAGCCAAGAGTGGACTAGCGGGAGCCTCACAGATACGCAGTATTTT,CASSQEWTSGSLTDTQYF
-,TRBV14,TRBJ2-5,few,TGTGCCAGCAGCCACGGGGTGCAGACCCAGTACTTC,CASSHGVQTQYF
-,TRBV28,TRBJ2-7,few,TGTGCCAGCAGTTTATGGGACAGCCGACTTCGCGAGCAGTACTTC,CASSLWDSRLREQYF
-,TRBV28,TRBJ2-6,-,TGTGCCAGCAGTCGTGAGGGGCTCGGGGCCAACGTCCTGACTTTC,CASSREGLGANVLTF
-,TRBV7-8,TRBJ1-5,few,TGTGCCAGCAGCCCCGCGGGGCCCGGAATGAGCAATCAGCCCCAGCATTTT,CASSPAGPGMSNQPQHF
-,TRBV7-8,TRBJ2-3,-,TGTGCCAGCAGCCCCGGGACGTCTGGGGTAGATACGCAGTATTTT,CASSPGTSGVDTQYF
-,TRBV6-5,TRBJ2-6,-,TGTGCCAGCAGTGCCAGGGTCTCTGGGGCCAACGTCCTGACTTTC,CASSARVSGANVLTF
TRBD2,TRBV7-2,TRBJ2-3,-,TGTGCCAGCAGCCCCGGACTAGCGGGCTCCGGGGCAACAGATACGCAGTATTTT,CASSPGLAGSGATDTQYF
-,TRBV11-3,TRBJ2-2,-,-,CASSCRGATGTPGSCFF